One and the same sample provided the 13 T cell receptor beta chains below, sequenced in a study of blood T cell repertoires in COVID-19. Clones were read by immunoSEQ multiplex PCR, and TCRdb kept only the in-frame ones, dropping some. The sample has approximately 230,000 clones; about 89% are singletons. Sequenced: PBMCs or T cells enriched from blood (not recorded which). Every receptor here comes from a woman aged 25-40 years who had recovered from COVID-19.

The chain combines TRBV7-3 with TRBJ2-7, with a tentative D call TRBD2 (7 bases). The V and J ends lost 1 base and 6 bases respectively, with 10 bases between them. Per germline, CDR1 SGHTA and CDR2 FQGTGA. This CDR3 has 13 residues. CDR3 bases: TGTGCCAGCAGCTTAAGGGGGGGCCGCGAGCAGTACTTC. Its translation: CASSLRGGREQYF.

The chain is built from TRBV28 and TRBJ1-5; perhaps TRBD1 as D (6 bases). The germline gives CDR1 MDHEN, CDR2 SYDVKM. Trimming cost V 5 bases and J 4 bases, with 9 bases left between them. The CDR3 loop spans 13 amino acids. The CDR3 reads CASSRTVNQPQHF. The CDR3, as DNA: TGTGCCAGCAGTAGGACAGTTAATCAGCCCCAGCATTTT.

V is TRBV4-2 and J is TRBJ1-1; tentatively, D is TRBD1 (5 bases). This CDR3 is built from 15 residues. Germline loops: CDR1 LGHNA, CDR2 YNFKEQ. V lost 1 base, J lost 7 bases, and 16 bases lay in between. CDR3 DNA sequence: TGTGCCAGCAGCCAAGTCCAGTCGGGGGACGGTGAAGCTTTCTTT. This sequence encodes CASSQVQSGDGEAFF.

V usage is TRBV19 and J usage is TRBJ2-7; TRBD2 matches at 11 bases. Germline V gene sequence: CDR1 LNHDA, CDR2 SQIVND (reference sequence). Trimming took 8 bases from V and 5 from J; bases not matched to a gene: 11. The CDR3 is made up of 15 amino acids. The CDR3 nucleotides read TGTGCCAGTCAGGAAACTAGCGGGAGTAGGCACGAGCAGTACTTC. Encoded protein: CASQETSGSRHEQYF.

The rearrangement joins TRBV7-9 to TRBJ2-5, with D possibly matching TRBD1 (5 bases). The CDR3 extends over 14 amino acids. The germline CDR1 and CDR2 sequences are SEHNR and FQNEAQ (reference sequence). The V end lost 6 bases, the J end lost 5 bases, and 16 bases lay between the germline ends. As DNA, the CDR3 is TGTGCCAGCAGTCGAACGACAGTCGCGGAGACCCAGTACTTC. It encodes CASSRTTVAETQYF.

This sequence joins TRBV30 and TRBJ1-2; D not certain. The length of the CDR3 is 12 residues. Germline-derived CDR1 and CDR2 are GTSNPN and SVGIG (reference sequence). Trimming removed 3 bases at V and 7 bases at J, with 12 bases between. The CDR3 reads CAWRTVLGGYTF. The CDR3 DNA reads as TGTGCCTGGAGGACTGTCCTCGGTGGCTACACCTTC.

The J gene is TRBJ2-2, the V gene TRBV28, with 9 bases fitting TRBD1. The CDR3 is 14 residues long. The V gene's germline CDR1 is MDHEN and CDR2 SYDVKM. The V and J ends lost 7 bases and 1 base, in that order; junction bases with no gene match: 1. CDR3 nucleotide sequence: TGTGCCAGCACGGGACAGGGGAACACCGGGGAGCTGTTTTTT. Residues: CASTGQGNTGELFF.

The chain has TRBV30 and TRBJ2-5; 7 positions match TRBD2. CDR1 is GTSNPN and CDR2 is SVGIG in the germline V gene (reference sequence). The CDR3 is 13 amino acids. V dropped 4 bases and J dropped 4; count of bases not matched to a gene: 6. The CDR3 here is CAWKMAGVETQYF. The CDR3 bases are TGTGCCTGGAAGATGGCGGGAGTAGAGACCCAGTACTTC.

The chain couples TRBV2 to TRBJ2-1; 8 bases fit TRBD2. Germline V gives CDR1 SNHLY, CDR2 FYNNEI. The CDR3 is 16 amino acids. V dropped 6 bases and J dropped 0; count of bases not matched to a gene: 7. CDR3 sequence (DNA): TGTGCCAGCAGGGGGACTAGGGAGGGCTCCTACAATGAGCAGTTCTTC. This gives the protein CASRGTREGSYNEQFF.

The gene calls are TRBV18 and TRBJ2-1; 7 nucleotides match TRBD1. CDR1 and CDR2 (germline): KGHSH, LQKENI. This CDR3 is 16 amino acids long. V trimming: 3 bases; J trimming: 2 bases; junction bases outside the gene matches: 7. The CDR3 here is CASSPTLTGAYNEQFF. The CDR3 coding sequence is TGTGCCAGCTCACCCACTCTTACAGGGGCCTACAATGAGCAGTTCTTC.

The J gene is TRBJ1-1, the V gene TRBV23-1; D is possibly TRBD1 (5 bases). TRBV23-1 is labeled an ORF, and its function is uncertain. Trimming took 4 bases from V and 7 from J, leaving 13 bases between them. The CDR3 sequence is 13 residues long. DNA for the CDR3: TGCGCCAGCAGTCCAAGGGGCCGACGTGAAGCTTTCTTT. Translation: CASSPRGRREAFF.

The chain couples TRBV4-1 to TRBJ1-2; unclear D gene. The germline CDR1 and CDR2 sequences are MGHRA and YSYEKL. The CDR3 sequence is 14 residues long. V was pared by 4 bases and J by 8 bases, with 17 bases between. In DNA, the CDR3 is TGCGCCAGCAGCCCTACAGAGGGTATTTACGGCTACACCTTC. Translating gives CASSPTEGIYGYTF.

V usage is TRBV7-3 and J usage is TRBJ2-1; TRBD2 matches 9 bases. CDR1 SGHTA and CDR2 FQGTGA come from the germline V gene. The CDR3 has 15 residues. The V segment lost 2 bases and the J segment 7 bases; nucleotides outside the gene matches: 6. The CDR3 sequence: CASSLLAGSYNEQFF. Here the CDR3 DNA reads TGTGCCAGCAGCTTACTAGCGGGGTCATATAATGAGCAGTTCTTC.